This TCR beta chain came from a study of response to subunit inactivated influenza vaccine. Findings of the study overall: With each seasonal influenza vaccination, the authors suggested, few new T cells are recruited.

In germline, CDR1 is DFQATT, CDR2 SNEGSKA (reference sequence). Trimming shortened V by 3 bases and J by 6 bases, and 11 bases separated the two germline ends. This CDR3 is built from 12 residues. TCRdb re-called the RT-PCR reads through MiXCR, storing one row per CDR3 protein. The sample lists around 650,000 distinct CDR3 sequences, 15% to 18% occurring once. This clonotype was seen ten or more times. Its antigen remains unknown. The material was PBMCs from blood, obtained about 11 days after vaccination. The chain uses TRBV20-1 and TRBJ1-2; D uncertain. The sequence was collected from a middle-aged man who received an inactivated influenza vaccine. CDR3 DNA sequence: TGCAGTGCTAGTCTAGGTTGGGATGGCTACACCTTC. Protein: CSASLGWDGYTF.